This T cell receptor (beta chain) originates from a study of T-cell reconstitution after alpha-beta-depleted transplantation in children. The authors prepared the TCRbeta library with unique molecular identifiers. TCRdb re-called the PCR reads through MiXCR, storing one row per CDR3 protein. The sample includes 400,000 to 500,000 distinct CDR3 sequences, roughly 11% of them seen just once. The CDR3 has 17 residues. Germline V gene sequence: CDR1 SGHVS, CDR2 FNYEAQ. Trimming at V came to 6 bases and at J to 3 bases, leaving 8 bases not matched to a gene. The sample consisted of PBMCs from the stem cell graft donor, taken from the stem cell graft. V is TRBV7-6 and J is TRBJ2-3; 14 bases line up with TRBD2. The TCR was taken from a human donor who donated a stem cell graft to a child with acute myeloid leukemia. In DNA form, the CDR3 reads TGTGCCAGCAGTCCTAGACTAGCGGGGGGGCCGACAGATACGCAGTATTTT. It is translated as CASSPRLAGGPTDTQYF.